This TCR beta chain was recorded in a study of cytomegalovirus exposure and HLA in healthy donors. PCR primers comprised 60 Vbeta and 13 Jbeta primers. Assay used: immunoSEQ multiplex PCR; TCRdb lists only in-frame clones, some missing. The table has roughly 130,000 clones, almost 80% seen once; the top ten hold just under 1%. The CDR3 consists of 16 residues. The chain recombines TRBV21-1 with TRBJ2-1; TRBD1, the table's D call, was not compared with the DNA. TRBV21-1 has pseudogene status. Sequencing was carried out using PBMCs. The receptor's source is a man younger than 35 in good health and CMV-seronegative. CDR3 loop: CAFQKGQVTGGSEQFF. In nucleotides, the CDR3 is TGTGCCTTTCAAAAAGGTCAGGTGACAGGGGGCAGTGAGCAGTTCTTC.